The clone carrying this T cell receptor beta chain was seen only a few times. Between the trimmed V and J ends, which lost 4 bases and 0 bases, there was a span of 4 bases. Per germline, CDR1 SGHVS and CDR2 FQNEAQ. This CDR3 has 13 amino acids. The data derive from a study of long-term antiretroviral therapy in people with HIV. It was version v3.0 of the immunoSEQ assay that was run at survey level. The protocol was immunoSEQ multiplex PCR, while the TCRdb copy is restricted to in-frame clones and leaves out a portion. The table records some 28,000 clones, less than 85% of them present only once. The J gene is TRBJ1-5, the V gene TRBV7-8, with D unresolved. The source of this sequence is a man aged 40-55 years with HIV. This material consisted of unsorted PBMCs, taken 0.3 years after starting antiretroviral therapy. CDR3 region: CASSYNSNQPQHF. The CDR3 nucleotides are TGTGCCAGCAGCTATAATAGCAATCAGCCCCAGCATTTT.